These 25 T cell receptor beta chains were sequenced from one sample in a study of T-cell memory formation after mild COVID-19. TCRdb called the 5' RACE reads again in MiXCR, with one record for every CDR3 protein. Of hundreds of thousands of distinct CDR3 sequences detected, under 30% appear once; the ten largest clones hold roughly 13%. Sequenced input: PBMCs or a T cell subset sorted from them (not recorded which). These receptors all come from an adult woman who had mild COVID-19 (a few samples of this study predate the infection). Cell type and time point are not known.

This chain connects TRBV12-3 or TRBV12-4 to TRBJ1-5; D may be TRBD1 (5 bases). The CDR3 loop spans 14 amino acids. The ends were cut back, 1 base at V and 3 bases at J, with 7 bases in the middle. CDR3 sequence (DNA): TGTGCCAGCAGTTTAGGGGGCCCCAATCAGCCCCAGCATTTT. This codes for CASSLGGPNQPQHF.

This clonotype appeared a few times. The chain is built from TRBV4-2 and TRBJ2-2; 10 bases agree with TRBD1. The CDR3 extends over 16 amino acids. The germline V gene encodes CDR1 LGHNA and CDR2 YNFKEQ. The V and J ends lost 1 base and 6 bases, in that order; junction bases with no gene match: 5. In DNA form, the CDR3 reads TGTGCCAGCAGCCAAGTAGGGACAGGGGTGCCCGGGGAGCTGTTTTTT. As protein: CASSQVGTGVPGELFF.

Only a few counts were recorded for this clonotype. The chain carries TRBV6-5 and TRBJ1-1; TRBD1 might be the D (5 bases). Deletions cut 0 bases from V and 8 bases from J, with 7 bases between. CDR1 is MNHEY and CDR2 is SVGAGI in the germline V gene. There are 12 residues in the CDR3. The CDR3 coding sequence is TGTGCCAGCAGTTACTCGGGGCGAGAAGCTTTCTTT. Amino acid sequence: CASSYSGREAFF.

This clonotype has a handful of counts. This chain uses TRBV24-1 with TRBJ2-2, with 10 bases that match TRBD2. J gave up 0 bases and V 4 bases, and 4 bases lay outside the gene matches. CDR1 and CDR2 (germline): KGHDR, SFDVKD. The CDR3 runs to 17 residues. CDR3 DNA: TGTGCCACCAGTGACCCCGGGACTAGCGCGAACACCGGGGAGCTGTTTTTT. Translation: CATSDPGTSANTGELFF.

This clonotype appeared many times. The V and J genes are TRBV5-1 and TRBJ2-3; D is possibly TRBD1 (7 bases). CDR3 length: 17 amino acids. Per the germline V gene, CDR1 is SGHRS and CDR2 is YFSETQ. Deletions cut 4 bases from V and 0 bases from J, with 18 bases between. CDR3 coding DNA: TGCGCCAGCAGCCTGGATCCGGGGGACAGTAGCACAGATACGCAGTATTTT. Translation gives CASSLDPGDSSTDTQYF.

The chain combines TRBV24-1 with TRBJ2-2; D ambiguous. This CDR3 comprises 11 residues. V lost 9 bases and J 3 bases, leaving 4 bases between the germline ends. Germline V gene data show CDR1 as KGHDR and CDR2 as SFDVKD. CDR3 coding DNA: TGTGCCACCGGAGACACCGGGGAGCTGTTTTTT. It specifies CATGDTGELFF.

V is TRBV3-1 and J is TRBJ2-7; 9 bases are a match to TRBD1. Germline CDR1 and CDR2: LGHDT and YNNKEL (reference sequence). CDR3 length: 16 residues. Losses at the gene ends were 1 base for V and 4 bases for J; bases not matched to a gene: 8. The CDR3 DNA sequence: TGTGCCAGCAGCCAAGTCGCCGGGACAGGGAGATACGAGCAGTACTTC. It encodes CASSQVAGTGRYEQYF.

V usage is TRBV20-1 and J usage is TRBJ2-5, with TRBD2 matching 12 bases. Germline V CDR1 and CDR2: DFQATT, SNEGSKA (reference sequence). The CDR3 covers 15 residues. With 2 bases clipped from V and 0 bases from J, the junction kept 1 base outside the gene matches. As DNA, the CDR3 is TGCAGTGCTAGACTAGCGGGGGGGAACCAAGAGACCCAGTACTTC. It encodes CSARLAGGNQETQYF.

CDR3 coding DNA: TGTGCCAGCAGCGAGACTACGGGTGAGCAGTTCTTC. Translation gives CASSETTGEQFF. V usage is TRBV9 and J usage is TRBJ2-1; TRBD2 is a possible D gene (5 bases). Germline V CDR1 and CDR2: SGDLS, YYNGEE. There are 12 residues in the CDR3. Trimming took off 3 bases at V and 9 bases at J, with 10 bases between the two ends.

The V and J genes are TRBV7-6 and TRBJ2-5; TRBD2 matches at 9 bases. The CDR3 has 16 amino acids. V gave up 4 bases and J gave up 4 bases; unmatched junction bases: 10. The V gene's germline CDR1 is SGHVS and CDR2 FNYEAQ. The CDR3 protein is CASSSASAGGGETQYF. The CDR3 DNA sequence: TGTGCCAGCAGCTCCGCCTCAGCGGGGGGAGGAGAGACCCAGTACTTC. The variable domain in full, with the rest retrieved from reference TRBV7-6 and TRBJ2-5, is GAGVSQSPRYKVTKRGQDVALRCDPISGHVSLYWYRQALGQGPEFLTYFNYEAQQDKSGLPNDRFSAERPEGSISTLTIQRTEQRDSAMYRCASSSASAGGGETQYFGPGTRLLVL.

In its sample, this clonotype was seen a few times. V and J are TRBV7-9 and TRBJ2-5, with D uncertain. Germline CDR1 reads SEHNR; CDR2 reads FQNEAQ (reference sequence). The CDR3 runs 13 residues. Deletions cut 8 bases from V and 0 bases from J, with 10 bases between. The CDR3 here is CASLGANQETQYF. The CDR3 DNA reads TGTGCCAGCCTAGGTGCTAACCAAGAGACCCAGTACTTC.

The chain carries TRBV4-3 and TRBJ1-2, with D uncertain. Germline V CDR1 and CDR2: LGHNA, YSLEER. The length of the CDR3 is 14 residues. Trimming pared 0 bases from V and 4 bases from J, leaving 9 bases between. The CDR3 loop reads CASSQDRATYGYTF. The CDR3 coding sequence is TGCGCCAGCAGCCAAGATAGAGCGACCTATGGCTACACCTTC.

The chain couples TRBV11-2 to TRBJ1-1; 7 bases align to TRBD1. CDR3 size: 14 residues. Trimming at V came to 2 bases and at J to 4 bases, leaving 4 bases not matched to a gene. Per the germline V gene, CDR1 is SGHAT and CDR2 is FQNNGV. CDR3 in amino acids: CASSLKGGPTEAFF. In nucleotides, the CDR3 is TGTGCCAGCAGCTTAAAAGGGGGCCCCACTGAAGCTTTCTTT.

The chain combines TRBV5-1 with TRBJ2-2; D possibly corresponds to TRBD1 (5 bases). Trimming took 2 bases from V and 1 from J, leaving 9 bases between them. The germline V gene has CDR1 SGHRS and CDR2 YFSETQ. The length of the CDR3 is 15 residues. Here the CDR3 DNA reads TGCGCCAGCAGCTTAGCTACAGGGAACACCGGGGAGCTGTTTTTT. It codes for CASSLATGNTGELFF. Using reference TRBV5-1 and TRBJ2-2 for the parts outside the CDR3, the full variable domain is KAGVTQTPRYLIKTRGQQVTLSCSPISGHRSVSWYQQTPGQGLQFLFEYFSETQRNKGNFPGRFSGRQFSNSRSEMNVSTLELGDSALYLCASSLATGNTGELFFGEGSRLTVL.

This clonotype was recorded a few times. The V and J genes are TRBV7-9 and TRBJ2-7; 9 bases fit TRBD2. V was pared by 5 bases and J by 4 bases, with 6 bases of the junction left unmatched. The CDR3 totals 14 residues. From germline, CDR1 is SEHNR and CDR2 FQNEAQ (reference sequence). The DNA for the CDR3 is TGTGCCAGCAGCCGTACTAGCGGGCGGTACGAGCAGTACTTC. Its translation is CASSRTSGRYEQYF. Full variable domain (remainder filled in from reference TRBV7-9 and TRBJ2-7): DTGVSQNPRHKITKRGQNVTFRCDPISEHNRLYWYRQTLGQGPEFLTYFQNEAQLEKSRLLSDRFSAERPKGSFSTLEIQRTEQGDSAMYLCASSRTSGRYEQYFGPGTRLTVT.

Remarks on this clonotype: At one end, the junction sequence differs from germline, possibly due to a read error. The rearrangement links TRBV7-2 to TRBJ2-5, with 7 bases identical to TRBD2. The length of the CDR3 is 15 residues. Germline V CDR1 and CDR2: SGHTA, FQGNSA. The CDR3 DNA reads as TGTGCCAGCAGCCTAGCAGGGCTAGCGGAAGAGACCCAGTACTTC. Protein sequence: CASSLAGLAEETQYF.

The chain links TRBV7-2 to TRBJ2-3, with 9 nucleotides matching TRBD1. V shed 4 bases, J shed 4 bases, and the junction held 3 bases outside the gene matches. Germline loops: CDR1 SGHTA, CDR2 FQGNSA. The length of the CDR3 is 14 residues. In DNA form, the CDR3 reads TGTGCCAGCAGCTCACAGGGGGCCGCAGATACGCAGTATTTT. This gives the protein CASSSQGAADTQYF. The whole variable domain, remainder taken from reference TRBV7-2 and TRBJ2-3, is GAGVSQSPSNKVTEKGKDVELRCDPISGHTALYWYRQSLGQGLEFLIYFQGNSAPDKSGLPSDRFSAERTGGSVSTLTIQRTQQEDSAVYLCASSSQGAADTQYFGPGTRLTVL.

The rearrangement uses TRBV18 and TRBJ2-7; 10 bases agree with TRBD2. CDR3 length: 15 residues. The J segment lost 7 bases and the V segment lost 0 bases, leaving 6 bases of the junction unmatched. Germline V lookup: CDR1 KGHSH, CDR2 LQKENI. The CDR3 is CASSPPLAGAGEQYF. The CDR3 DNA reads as TGTGCCAGCTCACCACCGCTAGCGGGAGCGGGAGAGCAGTACTTC.

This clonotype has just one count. The chain's CDR3 is CAISENAGDTQYF. CDR3 nucleotides: TGTGCCATCAGTGAGAACGCCGGAGATACGCAGTATTTT. This sequence joins TRBV10-3 and TRBJ2-3; unclear D gene. V was trimmed by 2 bases and J by 5 bases, leaving 8 bases between them. The CDR3 is 13 amino acids. The germline CDR1 and CDR2 sequences are ENHRY and SYGVKD.

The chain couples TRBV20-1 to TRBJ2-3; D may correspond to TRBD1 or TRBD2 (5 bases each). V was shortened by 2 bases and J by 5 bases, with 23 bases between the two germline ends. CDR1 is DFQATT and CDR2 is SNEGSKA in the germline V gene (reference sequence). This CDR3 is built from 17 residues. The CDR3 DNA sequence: TGCAGTGCTAGATCACTCGACGGGCGGGCAGGGTTAGATACGCAGTATTTT. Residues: CSARSLDGRAGLDTQYF.

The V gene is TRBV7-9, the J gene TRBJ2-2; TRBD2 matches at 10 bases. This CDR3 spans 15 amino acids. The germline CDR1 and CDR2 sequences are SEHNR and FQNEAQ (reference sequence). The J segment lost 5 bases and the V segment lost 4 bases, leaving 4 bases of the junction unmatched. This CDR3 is CASSSGGLATGELFF. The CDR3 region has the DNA TGTGCCAGCAGCTCCGGGGGACTAGCGACCGGGGAGCTGTTTTTT.

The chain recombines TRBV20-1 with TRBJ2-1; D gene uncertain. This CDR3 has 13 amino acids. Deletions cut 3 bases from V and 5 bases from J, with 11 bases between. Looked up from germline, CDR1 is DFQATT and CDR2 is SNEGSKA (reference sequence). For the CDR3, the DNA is TGCAGTGCTAGTTTTGACCGTAACAATGAGCAGTTCTTC. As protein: CSASFDRNNEQFF.

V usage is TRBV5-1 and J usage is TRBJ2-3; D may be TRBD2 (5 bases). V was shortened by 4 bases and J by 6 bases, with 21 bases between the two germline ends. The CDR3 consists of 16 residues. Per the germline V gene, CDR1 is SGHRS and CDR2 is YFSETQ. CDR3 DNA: TGCGCCAGCAGCCCCCTCCCACAGATGACTAAGGATACGCAGTATTTT. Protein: CASSPLPQMTKDTQYF.

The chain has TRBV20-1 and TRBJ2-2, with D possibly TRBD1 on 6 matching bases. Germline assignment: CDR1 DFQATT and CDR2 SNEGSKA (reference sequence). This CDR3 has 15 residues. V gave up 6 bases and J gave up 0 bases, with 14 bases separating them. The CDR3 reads CSAPPRGTNTGELFF. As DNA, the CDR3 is TGCAGTGCCCCACCGAGGGGGACGAACACCGGGGAGCTGTTTTTT.

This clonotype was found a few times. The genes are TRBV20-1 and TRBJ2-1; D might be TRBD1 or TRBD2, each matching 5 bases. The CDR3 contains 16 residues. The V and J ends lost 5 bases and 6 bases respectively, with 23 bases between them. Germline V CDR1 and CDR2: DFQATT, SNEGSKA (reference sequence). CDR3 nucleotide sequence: TGCAGTGCTCAAATGACGGGGCAGGAATTAATCAATGAGCAGTTCTTC. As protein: CSAQMTGQELINEQFF.